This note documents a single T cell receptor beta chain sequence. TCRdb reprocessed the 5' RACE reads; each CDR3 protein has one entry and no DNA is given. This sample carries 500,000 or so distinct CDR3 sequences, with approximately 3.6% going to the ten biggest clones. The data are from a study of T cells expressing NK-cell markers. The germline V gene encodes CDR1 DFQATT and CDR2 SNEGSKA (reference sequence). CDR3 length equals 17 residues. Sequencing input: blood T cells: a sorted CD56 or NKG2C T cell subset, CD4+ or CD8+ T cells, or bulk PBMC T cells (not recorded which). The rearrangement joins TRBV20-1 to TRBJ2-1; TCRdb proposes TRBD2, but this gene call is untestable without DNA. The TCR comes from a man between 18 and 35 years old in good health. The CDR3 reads CSARLPRLETNYNEQFF.